This T cell receptor beta chain was retrieved from a study of spatial heterogeneity in lung cancer. On each TCR cDNA molecule, a unique molecular identifier was present. TCRdb reprocessed the 5' RACE reads with MiXCR, giving one entry per CDR3 protein. The repertoire has 25,000 to 30,000 distinct CDR3 sequences, less than 6% of them found once; the top ten carry 22%. Specified time point: blood at routine non-recurrence follow-up after resection. The sequenced material consisted of unsorted whole RNA from tumor, nontumor lung or frozen PBMC. The CDR3 loop spans 15 amino acids. V lost 0 bases and J lost 1, with 11 bases in between. CDR1 and CDR2 (germline): SGHRS, YFSETQ.

V gene TRBV5-1 combines with J gene TRBJ2-7, with D tentatively TRBD2 (6 bases). The source is a male donor with early-stage non-small cell lung cancer. Source: PBMCs, taken at follow-up. In DNA form, the CDR3 reads TGCGCCAGCAGCTTGGATGTCGGGGGATCCTACGAGCAGTACTTC. Translation: CASSLDVGGSYEQYF.